The source of this T cell receptor beta chain is a study of CD8+CD57+ T cells in acquired aplastic anemia. Trimming shortened V by 2 bases and J by 3 bases, and 13 bases separated the two germline ends. Per the germline V gene, CDR1 is KGHDR and CDR2 is SFDVKD. The CDR3 extends over 16 amino acids. Profiling that covered TCR beta VDJ and CDR3 relied on genomic DNA as its template. Each CDR3 protein gets one entry after TCRdb re-called the reads with MiXCR. The data contain about 150,000 distinct CDR3 sequences, 52% of them singletons. All sequencing subjects had displayed CD8+CD57+ cell expansion on flow cytometry.

The clonotype originates from a human donor with aplastic anemia. Sequencing was done on a sample of sorted CD4+, CD8+, or CD8+CD57+ T cells (not recorded which) from PBMCs. The rearrangement joins TRBV24-1 to TRBJ2-1, with TRBD2 as a possible D gene (6 bases). Here the CDR3 DNA reads TGTGCCACCAGTGATTATAGCGGAGAAAGCTACAATGAGCAGTTCTTC. Translation: CATSDYSGESYNEQFF.